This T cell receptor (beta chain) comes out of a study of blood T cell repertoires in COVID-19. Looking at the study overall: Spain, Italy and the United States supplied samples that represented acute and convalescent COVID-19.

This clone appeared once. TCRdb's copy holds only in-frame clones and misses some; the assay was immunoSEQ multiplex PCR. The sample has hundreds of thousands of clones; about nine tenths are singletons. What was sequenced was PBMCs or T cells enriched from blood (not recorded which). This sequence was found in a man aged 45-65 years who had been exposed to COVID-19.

The DNA for the CDR3 is TGTGCCAGCAGCTTAGGTGGGAGGAGCTCCTACAATGAGCAGTTCTTC. As protein: CASSLGGRSSYNEQFF. The chain links TRBV7-3 to TRBJ2-1, with a possible D match to TRBD2 (6 bases). This CDR3 region has 16 residues. V was cut by 2 bases and J by 0 bases, with 11 bases left in between. The germline gives CDR1 SGHTA, CDR2 FQGTGA.